Presented here are 10 T cell receptor beta chains from one specimen sequenced in a study of persistence of HIV-infected CD4 T cells. Cells were stimulated with overlapping HIV-1 Gag 15-mer peptides. Memory cells lacking CD40L and CD69 with high CD45RO were sorted. This was the immunoSEQ version 4 assay in survey mode. Libraries were prepared by immunoSEQ multiplex PCR; TCRdb keeps only in-frame clonotypes and omits some of them. The table has about 39,000 clones, roughly 84% seen once; the top ten hold around 5.4%. No antigen has been assigned to these receptors. The sequenced sample was cultured CD4+ T cells from PBMCs, obtained from a patient who received antiretroviral therapy. The receptors were gathered from an adult with HIV. The donor label of this sample is uncertain.

The chain has TRBV10-3 and TRBJ2-1, with 9 bases fitting TRBD2. V lost 5 bases and J lost 3; bases outside the gene matches: 8. In germline, CDR1 is ENHRY, CDR2 SYGVKD. The CDR3 sequence is 16 residues long. CDR3 DNA sequence: TGTGCCATCAGTAGCCCGGGACTAGCAGGCTACAATGAGCAGTTCTTC. The encoded protein is CAISSPGLAGYNEQFF.

This rearrangement joins TRBV29-1 to TRBJ1-1; the match to TRBD1 covers 10 bases. The V gene end was trimmed by 4 bases and the J gene end by 0 bases; junction bases not matched to a gene: 8. The CDR3 covers 16 residues. In germline, CDR1 is SQVTM, CDR2 ANQGSEA. The CDR3 here is CSVGGGTGAMNTEAFF. In DNA, the CDR3 is TGCAGCGTTGGAGGGGGGACAGGGGCCATGAACACTGAAGCTTTCTTT.

The rearrangement links TRBV19 to TRBJ2-6, with 8 bases aligning to TRBD1. J was trimmed by 2 bases and V by 5 bases; bases with no gene match: 8. CDR1 is LNHDA and CDR2 is SQIVND in the germline V gene (reference sequence). The CDR3 spans 17 residues. The CDR3 DNA sequence: TGTGCCAGTAGTCCTGGACAGGGAATTCCTGGGGCCAACGTCCTGACTTTC. Protein product: CASSPGQGIPGANVLTF.

The V and J genes are TRBV7-2 and TRBJ2-3; possibly TRBD1 or TRBD2 for D (6 bases each). The CDR3 length is 14 residues. Germline loops: CDR1 SGHTA, CDR2 FQGNSA. The V end lost 1 base, the J end lost 5 bases, and 10 bases lay between the germline ends. The CDR3 DNA is TGTGCCAGCAGCTTAGGGGGGGCCGTAGATACGCAGTATTTT. This encodes CASSLGGAVDTQYF.

This chain uses TRBV2 with TRBJ1-3; D remains unclear. Germline V gene data show CDR1 as SNHLY and CDR2 as FYNNEI. Trimming took 6 bases from V and 0 from J, leaving 12 bases between them. The CDR3 consists of 15 residues. Here the CDR3 DNA reads TGTGCCAGCAGGCCCTTTTTCAACTCTGGAAACACCATATATTTT. Encoded protein: CASRPFFNSGNTIYF. Full variable domain (rest looked up from reference TRBV2 and TRBJ1-3): EPEVTQTPSHQVTQMGQEVILRCVPISNHLYFYWYRQILGQKVEFLVSFYNNEISEKSEIFDDQFSVERPDGSNFTLKIRSTKLEDSAMYFCASRPFFNSGNTIYFGEGSWLTVV.

V is TRBV19 and J is TRBJ1-5, with D possibly TRBD1 on 6 matching bases. CDR1 is LNHDA and CDR2 is SQIVND in the germline V gene (reference sequence). The CDR3 is made up of 14 amino acids. Trimming pared 2 bases from V and 4 bases from J, leaving 9 bases between. Here the CDR3 DNA reads TGTGCCAGTAGTATAACAGGGTCTAATCAGCCCCAGCATTTT. Translation: CASSITGSNQPQHF.

This sequence joins TRBV18 and TRBJ1-4; 11 positions match TRBD1. Germline V gene lookup returns CDR1 KGHSH and CDR2 LQKENI. The CDR3 loop spans 15 amino acids. V lost 1 base and J lost 7; bases outside the gene matches: 2. CDR3 sequence reads: CASSPRDRGSEKLFF. The CDR3 coding sequence is TGTGCCAGCTCACCACGGGACAGGGGGAGTGAAAAACTGTTTTTT. The full variable domain, rest sourced from reference TRBV18 and TRBJ1-4, is NAGVMQNPRHLVRRRGQEARLRCSPMKGHSHVYWYRQLPEEGLKFMVYLQKENIIDESGMPKERFSAEFPKEGPSILRIQQVVRGDSAAYFCASSPRDRGSEKLFFGSGTQLSVL.

The chain couples TRBV6-1 to TRBJ2-7; either TRBD1 or TRBD2 may fit D (5 bases each). CDR1 MNHNS and CDR2 SASEGT come from the germline V gene. This CDR3 comprises 15 residues. The V end was cut by 1 base, the J end by 0 bases, with 10 bases between. The CDR3 reads CASSEGGASSYEQYF. The CDR3 DNA is TGTGCCAGCAGTGAAGGAGGGGCGAGCTCCTACGAGCAGTACTTC.

The V and J genes are TRBV19 and TRBJ1-4; D possibly corresponds to TRBD1 (5 bases). This CDR3 is 14 amino acids long. V was trimmed by 5 bases and J by 8 bases, leaving 15 bases between them. Germline lookup yields CDR1 LNHDA and CDR2 SQIVND (reference sequence). Here the CDR3 reads CASSLGGVEEKLFF. In DNA, the CDR3 is TGTGCCAGTAGTCTCGGAGGGGTGGAGGAAAAACTGTTTTTT.

This clone was counted a few times. This chain joins TRBV27 and TRBJ2-7, with D possibly matching TRBD2 (6 bases). Germline CDR1 reads MNHEY; CDR2 reads SMNVEV (reference sequence). The CDR3 totals 15 residues. The V end was cut by 3 bases, the J end by 0 bases, with 12 bases between. In nucleotides, the CDR3 is TGTGCCAGCAGTTTCTCCCAGGGAGGCTCCTACGAGCAGTACTTC. Residues: CASSFSQGGSYEQYF.